Only a few counts were recorded for the clone carrying this TCR beta chain. The sample originates from a study of radiation and T cells in renal cell carcinoma. Generated by immunoSEQ multiplex PCR, the TCRdb table keeps only in-frame clones and is missing some. The sample holds 45,000 to 55,000 clones, about 80% seen once. Indicated time point: blood 2 weeks post-SBRT. The sample's treatment: 15 Gy SBRT to primary tumor, nephrectomy 4 weeks later. Germline CDR1 and CDR2: LNHDA and SQIVND (reference sequence). The CDR3 has 13 amino acids. The V gene lost 5 bases and the J gene lost 7 bases, with 11 bases spanning the gap.

This sample comprised blood, obtained from a patient whose treatment included radiotherapy and nephrectomy. The source of this sequence is a woman in her seventies with renal cell carcinoma. The chain is built from TRBV19 and TRBJ2-2, with D perhaps TRBD1 (6 bases). DNA of the CDR3: TGTGCCAGTAGTTTCCACAGGGACGGGGAGCTGTTTTTT. It is translated as CASSFHRDGELFF.